What follows is one T cell receptor (beta chain) and its context. Stated time point: persistent/refractory GD, antithyroid drugs over 5 years with positive TRAb. The authors made the TCR library using RNA they extracted from PBMCs. This sample stems from a study of regulatory T cells in long-lasting Graves disease. For TCR beta, libraries came from iRepertoire HTBI primers and Arm-PCR of CDR3 regions. TCRdb independently ran MiXCR on the multiplex PCR reads; one entry per CDR3 protein. The data contain about 660,000 distinct CDR3 sequences, 30% of them singletons. The length of the CDR3 is 14 residues. Deletions cut 6 bases from V and 4 bases from J, with 15 bases between. The germline gives CDR1 LNHDA, CDR2 SQIVND (reference sequence).

The starting material was peripheral blood mononuclear cells (PBMCs), obtained when the disease was refractory, from a patient treated with antithyroid drugs. This rearrangement joins TRBV19 to TRBJ1-2, with D possibly TRBD1 on 6 matching bases. This TCR was sampled from a female donor with Graves disease. DNA of the CDR3: TGTGCCAGTAGAATGCCGGGACAAGTCTATGGCTACACCTTC. It yields the protein CASRMPGQVYGYTF.